This T cell receptor beta chain was sequenced during a study of T cell changes during pregnancy in multiple sclerosis (dated by TCRdb to the late 2010s). With regard to the full study: Changes in the T cell repertoire over the course of pregnancy were examined in this study in women with multiple sclerosis.

Including the terminal cysteine and phenylalanine, the CDR3 comprises 11 residues. Only the CDR3 region is kept as DNA, spanning 33 bases read in frame from base 1. The CDR1 and CDR2 encoded by the germline V gene are SNHLY and FYNNEI. Compared with germline, V lacks 10 bases and J lacks 8 bases; bases without a gene match: 6. Comment on this clone: Its antigen target is currently unknown. Base quality data are lacking; no much larger clone is found one base away.

Libraries came from the immunoSEQ multiplex PCR assay. Held by TCRdb, this immuneACCESS table contains in-frame sequences only and omits some clones. Under half of the omission traces to an unresolved V gene where checked; the cause of the rest is unknown. The sample yields fewer than 50,000 clones; roughly 90% were counted once. The ten largest make up 4% to 6% of the sample. The TCR sequence derives from a female donor in good health, enrolled as a control in a pregnancy study. Sequencing used peripheral blood, obtained in the second trimester of pregnancy. The V and J genes are TRBV2 and TRBJ1-2, and TRBD1 matches 8 of the central bases. The DNA sequence is as follows: TGTGCCACACCGGGACAGGAGGGCTACACCTTC. Its amino acids are CATPGQEGYTF.